This T cell receptor (beta chain) was documented in a study of blood T cell repertoires in COVID-19. Background on the study: PBMCs, B-cell-depleted T cells, or T cells provided the cDNA or gDNA that made up the material.

The authors' processing: Reference gene primer amplification in the assay estimated nucleated cell counts. Only in-frame clones appear in the TCRdb table, and some are missing; sequencing was by immunoSEQ multiplex PCR. That table furnishes V, J and clone size, whereas the DNA furnished D and trimming. The table has around 130,000 clones, about 80% seen once. Germline CDR1 reads SQVTM; CDR2 reads ANQGSEA. The V end lost 1 base, the J end lost 2 bases, and 10 bases lay between the germline ends. CDR3 length: 14 residues. This receptor was identified in a woman aged 50 to 60 with acute or convalescent COVID-19. Input material: peripheral blood. The rearrangement links TRBV29-1 to TRBJ2-3; TRBD1 might be the D (6 bases). The CDR3 DNA is TGCAGCGTTGAAGGCCAGGGGTACACAGATACGCAGTATTTT. Its protein product is CSVEGQGYTDTQYF.